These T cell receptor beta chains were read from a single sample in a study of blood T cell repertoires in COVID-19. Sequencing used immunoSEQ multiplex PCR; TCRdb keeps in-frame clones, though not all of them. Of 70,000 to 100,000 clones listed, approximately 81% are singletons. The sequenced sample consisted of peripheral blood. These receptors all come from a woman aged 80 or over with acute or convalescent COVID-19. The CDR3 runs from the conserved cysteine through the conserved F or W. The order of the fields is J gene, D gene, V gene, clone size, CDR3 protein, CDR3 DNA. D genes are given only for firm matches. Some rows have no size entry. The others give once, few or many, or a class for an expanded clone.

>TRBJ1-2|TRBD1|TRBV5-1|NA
CASSENGGQGMDGYTF
TGCGCCAGCAGCGAAAATGGGGGACAGGGAATGGATGGCTACACCTTC
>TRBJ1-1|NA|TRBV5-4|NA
CASSLAGAGTEAFF
TGTGCCAGCAGCTTGGCTGGGGCCGGCACTGAAGCTTTCTTT
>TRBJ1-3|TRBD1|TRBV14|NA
CASSHRTGTRTSGNTIYF
TGTGCCAGCAGCCACAGGACAGGGACCAGAACTTCTGGAAACACCATATATTTT
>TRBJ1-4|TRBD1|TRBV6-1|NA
CASSNRQGASEKLFF
TGTGCCAGCAGTAACAGACAGGGTGCGAGTGAAAAACTGTTTTTT
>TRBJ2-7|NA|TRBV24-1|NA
CATSDFTAQGHEQYF
TGTGCCACCAGTGATTTTACTGCACAGGGCCACGAGCAGTACTTC
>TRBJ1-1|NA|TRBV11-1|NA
CASLRGGGVTEAFF
TGTGCCAGCCTACGTGGGGGAGGTGTCACTGAAGCTTTCTTT
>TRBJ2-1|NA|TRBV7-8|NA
CASSFLAFNEQFF
TGTGCCAGCAGCTTTCTAGCGTTCAATGAGCAGTTCTTC
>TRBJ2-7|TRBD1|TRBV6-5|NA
CASSYPGQGAYEQYF
TGTGCCAGCAGTTACCCGGGACAGGGGGCGTACGAGCAGTACTTC
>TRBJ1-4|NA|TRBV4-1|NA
CASSLTATNEKLFF
TGCGCCAGCAGCCTTACTGCAACTAATGAAAAACTGTTTTTT
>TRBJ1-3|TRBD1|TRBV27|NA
CASKGPRTGGGNTIYF
TGTGCCAGCAAGGGGCCCCGGACAGGAGGTGGAAACACCATATATTTT
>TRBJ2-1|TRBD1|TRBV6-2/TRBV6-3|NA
CASSLGTVINEQFF
TGTGCCAGCAGCCTCGGGACAGTTATCAATGAGCAGTTCTTC
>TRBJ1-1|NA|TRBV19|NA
CASSVSGNTEAFF
TGTGCCAGTAGTGTTAGCGGGAACACTGAAGCTTTCTTT
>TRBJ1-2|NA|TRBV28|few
CASSQYGYTF
TGTGCCAGCTCCCAGTACGGCTACACCTTC
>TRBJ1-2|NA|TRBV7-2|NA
CASSSPAGGAEGYTF
TGTGCCAGCAGCTCCCCAGCCGGGGGGGCTGAAGGCTACACCTTC
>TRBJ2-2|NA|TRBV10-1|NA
CASSDSSTGELFF
TGCGCCAGCAGTGACAGTTCCACCGGGGAGCTGTTTTTT
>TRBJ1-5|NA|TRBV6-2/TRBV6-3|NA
CASSSAGQQPQHF
TGTGCCAGCAGTTCTGCGGGGCAACAGCCCCAGCATTTT
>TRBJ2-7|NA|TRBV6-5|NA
CASSSPGQTYEQYF
TGTGCCAGCAGTTCGCCGGGACAAACCTACGAGCAGTACTTC
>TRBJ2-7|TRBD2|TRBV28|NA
CASSSPRRGGTSYEQYF
TGTGCCAGCAGTTCCCCCCGGCGGGGGGGTACCTCCTACGAGCAGTACTTC
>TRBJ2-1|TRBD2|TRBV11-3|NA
CASSLAQRGTNNEQFF
TGTGCCAGCAGCTTAGCCCAGCGGGGGACTAACAATGAGCAGTTCTTC
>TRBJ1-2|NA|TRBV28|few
CASSYLSYGYTF
TGTGCCAGCAGTTACTTATCCTATGGCTACACCTTC
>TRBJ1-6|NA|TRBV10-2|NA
CASTGIKDNSPLHF
TGCGCCAGTACAGGGATAAAAGATAATTCACCCCTCCACTTT
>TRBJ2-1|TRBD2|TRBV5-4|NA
CASSPGTSVIEQFF
TGTGCCAGCAGCCCAGGGACTAGCGTCATTGAGCAGTTCTTC
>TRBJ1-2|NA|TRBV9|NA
CASSPGQSYGYTF
TGTGCCAGCAGTCCCGGACAGAGCTATGGCTACACCTTC